The clone carrying this TCR beta chain was detected once. The antigen is undetermined. The protocol was immunoSEQ multiplex PCR, while the TCRdb copy is restricted to in-frame clones and leaves out a portion. The table lists a few thousand clones, about two thirds of them singletons. CDR1 GTSNPN and CDR2 SVGIG come from the germline V gene (reference sequence). V was cut by 1 base and J by 3 bases, with 11 bases left in between. The CDR3 length is 14 residues. This entry comes from a study of CD8 T cell repertoires and HIV-1 epitope variants. Study details: Separate wells received one of Twenty-five Gag or Nef variant peptides. An uncultured baseline aliquot held 1M T cells. Study-wide points: Nine TCR beta clonotypes were antigen-specific, 6 or 7 apparently recognizing autologous or escape variants.

The receptor comes from a male donor with HIV. This sequence joins TRBV30 and TRBJ2-3; D is perhaps TRBD1 (6 bases). Specimen: cultured CD8+ T cells derived from PBMCs. CDR3 bases: TGTGCCTGGAGTGAGGACAGCGGAACAGATACGCAGTATTTT. This translates into CAWSEDSGTDTQYF. The full variable domain, rest sourced from reference TRBV30 and TRBJ2-3, is SQTIHQWPATLVQPVGSPLSLECTVEGTSNPNLYWYRQAAGRGLQLLFYSVGIGQISSEVPQNLSASRPQDRQFILSSKKLLLSDSGFYLCAWSEDSGTDTQYFGPGTRLTVL.